Included here is one TCR beta chain sequence, with context. The sample originates from a study of T cell responses to AZD1222 COVID-19 vaccine. Sequencing used immunoSEQ multiplex PCR; TCRdb keeps in-frame clones, though not all of them. Of some 150,000 clones in the sample, roughly 89% were seen once. The receptor was derived from an adult who received the AZD1222 COVID-19 vaccine. This specimen consisted of peripheral blood, obtained 28 days after the second AZD1222 dose.

The CDR3 region has the DNA TGTGCCAGCAGCTTGGCGGGGTTAATCTATGGTACGCAGTATTTT. It encodes CASSLAGLIYGTQYF. The rearrangement uses TRBV5-8 and TRBJ2-3; TRBD2 is a possible D gene (5 bases). The germline CDR1 and CDR2 sequences are SGHTS and YDEGEE. Trimming pared 0 bases from V and 8 bases from J, leaving 16 bases between. CDR3 size: 15 residues.